The rows below give T cell receptor beta chains drawn from one sample of a study of OX40 agonist ivuxolimab in advanced cancers. Libraries were prepared by immunoSEQ multiplex PCR; TCRdb keeps only in-frame clonotypes and omits some of them. The table shows 9,500 to 15,000 clones, with under 80% occurring only once. The starting material was CD4+ or CD8+ T cells sorted from blood, obtained in a trial of the OX40 agonist ivuxolimab. The receptors were sampled from an adult with an advanced solid tumor such as melanoma, head and neck, liver or kidney cancer. CDR3s include the opening cysteine and the closing phenylalanine or tryptophan. Expanded clones are given a class, and other clones once, few, many or no size at all.

V,size,J,CDR3
TRBV7-9,once,TRBJ2-7,CASSFWEAEQYF
TRBV5-4,-,TRBJ2-1,CASSFPPNNEQFF
TRBV7-2,-,TRBJ2-6,CASSLNTGFGGANVLTF
TRBV7-2,-,TRBJ1-1,CASSSVGGGTEAFF
TRBV7-7,-,TRBJ2-6,CASSLASGPISGANVLTF
TRBV6-5,-,TRBJ1-6,CASSYSGHSPLHF
TRBV6-5,medium-sized,TRBJ2-1,CASSYGGEQFF
TRBV6-6,-,TRBJ2-7,CASSYSQAGFEYEQYF
TRBV29-1,once,TRBJ2-1,CSVEDLVSGRYKNEQFF
TRBV25-1,-,TRBJ2-2,CASSDLTDLTGELFF
TRBV2,-,TRBJ2-3,CASSGGLAMGATDTQYF
TRBV2,-,TRBJ1-5,CASSVSTLEVAISNQPQHF
TRBV9,-,TRBJ2-5,CASSESGSLETQYF
TRBV27,-,TRBJ1-2,CASSSFQGVPYGYTF
TRBV28,-,TRBJ2-5,CASSFGAAQYF
TRBV4-3,few,TRBJ1-2,CASSPGRRWTNYGYTF
TRBV11-2,-,TRBJ2-5,CASSLGQGTETQYF
TRBV29-1,-,TRBJ2-3,CSVGDSPGLATDTQYF
TRBV7-9,-,TRBJ2-7,CASSLGGGPYEQYF
TRBV6-5,once,TRBJ1-5,CASRGYVSNQPQHF
TRBV27,-,TRBJ2-1,CASSLGSGPYNEQFF
TRBV11-2,-,TRBJ2-5,CASSSLRQGWETQYF
TRBV27,-,TRBJ2-3,CASSLSGGGTDTQYF
TRBV28,-,TRBJ2-7,CASSSGTGVQYF
TRBV5-4,-,TRBJ1-2,CASSSPLSYGYTF
TRBV5-1,-,TRBJ1-1,CASSVGTRGRNTEAFF